This TCR beta chain is from a study of regulatory T cells in long-lasting Graves disease. J lost 6 bases, V lost 6 bases, and 4 bases had no gene match. This CDR3 has 13 residues. Germline values: CDR1 DFQATT, CDR2 SNEGSKA (reference sequence). This clonotype was recorded at least ten times. To make TCR beta libraries, researchers used iRepertoire HTBI primers and Arm-PCR of CDR3 regions. TCRdb processed the multiplex PCR reads anew with MiXCR; each CDR3 protein has one entry. The sample consists of about 540,000 distinct CDR3 sequences, around an eighth of them appearing once. The time point was: newly diagnosed GD, antithyroid drugs for less than 3 months. After RNA was extracted from PBMCs, the TCR library was made from it. This same sample was also taken into another study, of T cells in Graves' hyperthyroidism and ophthalmopathy.

This TCR was sampled from a man aged 30-40 years with Graves disease. This material consisted of peripheral blood mononuclear cells (PBMCs), taken at new diagnosis, from a patient treated with antithyroid drugs. The rearrangement links TRBV20-1 to TRBJ2-2, with 10 bases lining up with TRBD2. CDR3 protein: CSAQREGAGELFF. CDR3 nucleotides: TGCAGTGCCCAGCGGGAGGGTGCCGGGGAGCTGTTTTTT.